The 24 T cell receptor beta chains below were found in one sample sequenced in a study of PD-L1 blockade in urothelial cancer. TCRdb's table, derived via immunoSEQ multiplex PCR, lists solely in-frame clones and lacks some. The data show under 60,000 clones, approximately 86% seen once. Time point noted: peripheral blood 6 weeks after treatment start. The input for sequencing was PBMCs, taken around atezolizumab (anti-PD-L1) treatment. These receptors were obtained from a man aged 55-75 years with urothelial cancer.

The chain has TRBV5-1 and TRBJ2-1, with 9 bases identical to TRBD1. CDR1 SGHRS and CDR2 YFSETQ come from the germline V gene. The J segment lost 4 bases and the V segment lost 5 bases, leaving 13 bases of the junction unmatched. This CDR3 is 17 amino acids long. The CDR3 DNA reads TGCGCCAGCAGTCCGACCGGGACAGGGTGGGAATACAATGAGCAGTTCTTC. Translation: CASSPTGTGWEYNEQFF. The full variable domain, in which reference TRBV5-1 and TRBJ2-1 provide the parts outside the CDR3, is KAGVTQTPRYLIKTRGQQVTLSCSPISGHRSVSWYQQTPGQGLQFLFEYFSETQRNKGNFPGRFSGRQFSNSRSEMNVSTLELGDSALYLCASSPTGTGWEYNEQFFGPGTRLTVL.

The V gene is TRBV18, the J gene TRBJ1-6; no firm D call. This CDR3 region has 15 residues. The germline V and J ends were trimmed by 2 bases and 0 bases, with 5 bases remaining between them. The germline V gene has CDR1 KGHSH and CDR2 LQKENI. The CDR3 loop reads CASSPGSSYNSPLHF. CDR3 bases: TGTGCCAGCTCACCAGGGAGCTCCTATAATTCACCCCTCCACTTT. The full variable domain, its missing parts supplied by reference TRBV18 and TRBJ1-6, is NAGVMQNPRHLVRRRGQEARLRCSPMKGHSHVYWYRQLPEEGLKFMVYLQKENIIDESGMPKERFSAEFPKEGPSILRIQQVVRGDSAAYFCASSPGSSYNSPLHFGNGTRLTVT.

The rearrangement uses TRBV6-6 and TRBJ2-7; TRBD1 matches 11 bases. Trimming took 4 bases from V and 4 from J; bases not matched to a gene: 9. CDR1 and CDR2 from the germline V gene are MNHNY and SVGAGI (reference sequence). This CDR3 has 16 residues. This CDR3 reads CASSWTGQGGGYEQYF. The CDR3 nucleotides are TGTGCCAGCAGTTGGACGGGACAGGGGGGCGGGTACGAGCAGTACTTC.

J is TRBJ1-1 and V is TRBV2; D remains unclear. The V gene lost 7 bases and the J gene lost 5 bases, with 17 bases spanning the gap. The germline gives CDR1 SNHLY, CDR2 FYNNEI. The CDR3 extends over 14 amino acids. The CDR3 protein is CASNGGPVVTEAFF. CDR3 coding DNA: TGTGCCAGCAATGGAGGGCCAGTCGTAACTGAAGCTTTCTTT.

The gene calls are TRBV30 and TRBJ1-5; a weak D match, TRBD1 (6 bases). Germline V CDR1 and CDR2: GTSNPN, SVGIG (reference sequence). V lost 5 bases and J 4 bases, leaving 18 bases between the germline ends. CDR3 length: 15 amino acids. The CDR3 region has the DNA TGTGCCTGGGGGGGCGGAGGCAGCGGAAATCAGCCCCAGCATTTT. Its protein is CAWGGGGSGNQPQHF. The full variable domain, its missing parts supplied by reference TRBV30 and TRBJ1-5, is SQTIHQWPATLVQPVGSPLSLECTVEGTSNPNLYWYRQAAGRGLQLLFYSVGIGQISSEVPQNLSASRPQDRQFILSSKKLLLSDSGFYLCAWGGGGSGNQPQHFGDGTRLSIL.

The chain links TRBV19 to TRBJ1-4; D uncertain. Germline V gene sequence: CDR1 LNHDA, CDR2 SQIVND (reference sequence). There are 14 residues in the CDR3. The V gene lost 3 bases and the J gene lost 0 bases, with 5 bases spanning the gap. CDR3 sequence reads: CASSIIATNEKLFF. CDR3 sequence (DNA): TGTGCCAGTAGTATCATAGCAACTAATGAAAAACTGTTTTTT.

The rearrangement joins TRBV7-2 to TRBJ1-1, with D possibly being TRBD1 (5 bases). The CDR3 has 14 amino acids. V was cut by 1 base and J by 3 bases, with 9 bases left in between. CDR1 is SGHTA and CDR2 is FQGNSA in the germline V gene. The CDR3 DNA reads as TGTGCCAGCAGCTTAGTGGGGCGTTACACTGAAGCTTTCTTT. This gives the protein CASSLVGRYTEAFF.

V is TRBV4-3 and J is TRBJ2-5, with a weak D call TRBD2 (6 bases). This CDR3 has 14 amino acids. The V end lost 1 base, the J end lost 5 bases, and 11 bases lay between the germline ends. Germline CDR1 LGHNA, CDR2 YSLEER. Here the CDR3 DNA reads TGCGCCAGCAGCCAAGGGGCGGGGTTCGAGACCCAGTACTTC. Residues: CASSQGAGFETQYF.

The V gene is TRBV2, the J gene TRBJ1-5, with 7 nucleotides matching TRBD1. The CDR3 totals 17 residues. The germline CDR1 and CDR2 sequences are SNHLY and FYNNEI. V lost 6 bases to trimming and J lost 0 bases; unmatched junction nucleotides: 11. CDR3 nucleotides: TGTGCCAGCAGGACGGATAACAGGGGATATAGCAATCAGCCCCAGCATTTT. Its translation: CASRTDNRGYSNQPQHF.

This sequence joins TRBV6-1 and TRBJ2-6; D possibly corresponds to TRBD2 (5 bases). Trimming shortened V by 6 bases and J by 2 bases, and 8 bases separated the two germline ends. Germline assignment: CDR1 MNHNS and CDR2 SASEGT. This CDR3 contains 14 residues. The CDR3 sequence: CASRIAPGANVLTF. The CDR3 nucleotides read TGTGCCAGCAGGATAGCGCCTGGGGCCAACGTCCTGACTTTC.

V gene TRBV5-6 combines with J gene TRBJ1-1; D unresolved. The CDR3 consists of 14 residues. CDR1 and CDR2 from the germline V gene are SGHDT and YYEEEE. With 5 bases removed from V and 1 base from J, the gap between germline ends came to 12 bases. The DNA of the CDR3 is TGTGCCAGCAGATCCCGAGGAGGGAACACTGAAGCTTTCTTT. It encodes CASRSRGGNTEAFF.

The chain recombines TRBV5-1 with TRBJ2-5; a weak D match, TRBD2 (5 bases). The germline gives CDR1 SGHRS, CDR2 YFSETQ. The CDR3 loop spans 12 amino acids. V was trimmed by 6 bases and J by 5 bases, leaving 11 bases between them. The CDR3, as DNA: TGCGCCAGCAAAAGGGAGAGGGAGACCCAGTACTTC. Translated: CASKRERETQYF.

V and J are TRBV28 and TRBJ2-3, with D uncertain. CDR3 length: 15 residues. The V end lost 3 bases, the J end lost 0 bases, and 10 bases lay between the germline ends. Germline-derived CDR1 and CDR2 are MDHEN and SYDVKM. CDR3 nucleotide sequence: TGTGCCAGCAGTTTGTTGGCCGCTAGCACAGATACGCAGTATTTT. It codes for CASSLLAASTDTQYF.

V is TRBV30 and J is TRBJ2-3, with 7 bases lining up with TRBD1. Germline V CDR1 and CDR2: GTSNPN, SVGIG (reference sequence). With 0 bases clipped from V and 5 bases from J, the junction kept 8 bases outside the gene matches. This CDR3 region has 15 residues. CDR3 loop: CAWSVSQGDLDTQYF. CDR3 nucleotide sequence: TGTGCCTGGAGTGTTTCGCAGGGGGATCTAGATACGCAGTATTTT.

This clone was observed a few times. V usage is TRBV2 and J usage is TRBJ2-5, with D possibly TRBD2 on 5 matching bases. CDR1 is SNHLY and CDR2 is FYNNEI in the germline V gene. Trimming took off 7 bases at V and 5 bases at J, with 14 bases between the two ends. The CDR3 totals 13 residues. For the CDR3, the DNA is TGTGCCAGCAATAACGCCCGGGATGAGACCCAGTACTTC. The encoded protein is CASNNARDETQYF. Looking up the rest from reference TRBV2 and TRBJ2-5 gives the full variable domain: EPEVTQTPSHQVTQMGQEVILRCVPISNHLYFYWYRQILGQKVEFLVSFYNNEISEKSEIFDDQFSVERPDGSNFTLKIRSTKLEDSAMYFCASNNARDETQYFGPGTRLLVL.

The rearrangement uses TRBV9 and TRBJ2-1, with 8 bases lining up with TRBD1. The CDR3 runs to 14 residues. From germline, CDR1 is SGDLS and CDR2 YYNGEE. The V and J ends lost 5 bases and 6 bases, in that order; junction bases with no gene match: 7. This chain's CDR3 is CASSDRDRPNEQFF. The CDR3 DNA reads TGTGCCAGCAGTGATCGGGACAGGCCCAATGAGCAGTTCTTC.

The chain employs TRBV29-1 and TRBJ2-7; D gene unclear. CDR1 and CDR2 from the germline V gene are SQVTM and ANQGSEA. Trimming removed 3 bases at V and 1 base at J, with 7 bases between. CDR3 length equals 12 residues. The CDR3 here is CSVEGSSYEQYF. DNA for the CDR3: TGCAGCGTTGAGGGCAGTTCCTACGAGCAGTACTTC.

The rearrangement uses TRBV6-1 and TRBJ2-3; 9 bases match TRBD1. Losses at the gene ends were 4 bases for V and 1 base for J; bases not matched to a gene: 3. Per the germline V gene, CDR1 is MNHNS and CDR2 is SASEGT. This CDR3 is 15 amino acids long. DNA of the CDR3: TGTGCCAGCAGTGTACAGGGGGCCCGCACAGATACGCAGTATTTT. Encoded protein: CASSVQGARTDTQYF.

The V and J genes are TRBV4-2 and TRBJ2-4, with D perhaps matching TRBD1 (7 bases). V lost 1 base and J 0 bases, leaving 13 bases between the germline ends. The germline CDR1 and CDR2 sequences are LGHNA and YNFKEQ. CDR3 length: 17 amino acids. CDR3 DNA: TGTGCCAGCAGCCAAGCGGAGGGGGCTTTAGCCAAAAACATTCAGTACTTC. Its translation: CASSQAEGALAKNIQYF.

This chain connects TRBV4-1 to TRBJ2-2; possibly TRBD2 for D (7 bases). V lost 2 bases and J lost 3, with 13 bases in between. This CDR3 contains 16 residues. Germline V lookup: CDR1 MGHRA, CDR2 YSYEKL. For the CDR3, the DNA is TGCGCCAGCAGCCAAAGCCGGGGGGCCTACACCGGGGAGCTGTTTTTT. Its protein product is CASSQSRGAYTGELFF.

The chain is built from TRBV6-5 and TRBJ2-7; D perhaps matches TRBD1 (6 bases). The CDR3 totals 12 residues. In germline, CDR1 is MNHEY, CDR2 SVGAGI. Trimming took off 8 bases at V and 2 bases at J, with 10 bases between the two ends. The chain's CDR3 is CASGRGAYEQYF. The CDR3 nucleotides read TGTGCCAGCGGCAGGGGAGCCTACGAGCAGTACTTC.

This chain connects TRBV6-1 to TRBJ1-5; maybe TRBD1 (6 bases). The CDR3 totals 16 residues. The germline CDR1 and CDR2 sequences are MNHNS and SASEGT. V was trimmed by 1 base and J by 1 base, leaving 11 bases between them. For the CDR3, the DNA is TGTGCCAGCAGTGAAGAGGGGGGGGTGAGCAATCAGCCCCAGCATTTT. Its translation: CASSEEGGVSNQPQHF.

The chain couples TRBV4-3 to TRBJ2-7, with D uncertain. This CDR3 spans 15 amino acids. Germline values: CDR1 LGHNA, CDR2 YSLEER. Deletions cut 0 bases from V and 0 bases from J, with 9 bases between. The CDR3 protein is CASSQEVHPSYEQYF. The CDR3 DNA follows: TGCGCCAGCAGCCAAGAAGTACACCCCTCCTACGAGCAGTACTTC.

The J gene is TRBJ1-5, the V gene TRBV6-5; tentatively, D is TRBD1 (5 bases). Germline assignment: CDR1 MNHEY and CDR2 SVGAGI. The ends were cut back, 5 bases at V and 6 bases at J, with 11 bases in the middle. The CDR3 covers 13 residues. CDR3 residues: CASSTFGGQPQHF. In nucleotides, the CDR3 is TGTGCCAGCAGTACCTTCGGGGGTCAGCCCCAGCATTTT.